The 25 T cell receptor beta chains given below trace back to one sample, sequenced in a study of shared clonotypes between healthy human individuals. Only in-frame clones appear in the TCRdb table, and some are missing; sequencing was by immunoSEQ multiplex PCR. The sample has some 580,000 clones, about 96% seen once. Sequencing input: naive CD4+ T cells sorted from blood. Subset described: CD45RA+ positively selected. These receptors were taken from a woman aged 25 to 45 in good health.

CDR3 protein: CASSDLLGALAWNIQETQYF. Here the CDR3 DNA reads TGTGCCAGCAGTGATCTACTCGGGGCTCTAGCGTGGAATATACAAGAGACCCAGTACTTC. The V call is TRBV6-1, the J call TRBJ2-5; D may be TRBD2 (6 bases). Germline CDR1 reads MNHNS; CDR2 reads SASEGT. The V gene lost 3 bases and the J gene lost 2 bases, with 28 bases spanning the gap. The CDR3 length is 20 residues.

CDR3 protein: CASSREGGAGRAQYF. DNA of the CDR3: TGTGCCAGCAGCCGTGAAGGAGGGGCCGGCCGGGCCCAGTACTTC. This rearrangement joins TRBV11-2 to TRBJ2-5, with D possibly TRBD2 on 6 matching bases. Trimming left V 5 bases short and J 9 bases short, with 22 bases between. Germline CDR1 SGHAT, CDR2 FQNNGV. The CDR3 sequence is 15 residues long.

CDR3 sequence reads: CASSPPTGPGEAFF. In DNA form, the CDR3 reads TGTGCCAGCAGCCCCCCGACGGGGCCCGGGGAAGCTTTCTTT. The V call is TRBV28, the J call TRBJ1-1; the D gene is possibly TRBD1 (5 bases). Per germline, CDR1 MDHEN and CDR2 SYDVKM. This CDR3 is built from 14 residues. Trimming took off 6 bases at V and 8 bases at J, with 19 bases between the two ends.

The DNA for the CDR3 is TGTGCCAGCCTTCGAGGGTTAGCGGGCACCGGGGAGCTGTTTTTT. It specifies CASLRGLAGTGELFF. The chain joins TRBV2 to TRBJ2-2; the match to TRBD2 covers 7 bases. The germline CDR1 and CDR2 sequences are SNHLY and FYNNEI. This CDR3 is built from 15 residues. The V gene end was trimmed by 8 bases and the J gene end by 4 bases; junction bases not matched to a gene: 10.

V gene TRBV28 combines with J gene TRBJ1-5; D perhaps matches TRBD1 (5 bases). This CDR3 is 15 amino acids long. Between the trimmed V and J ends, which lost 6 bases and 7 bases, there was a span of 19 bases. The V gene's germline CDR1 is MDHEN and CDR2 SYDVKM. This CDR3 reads CASRDPGGLGQPQHF. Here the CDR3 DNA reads TGTGCCAGCAGAGACCCCGGGGGTCTCGGACAGCCCCAGCATTTT.

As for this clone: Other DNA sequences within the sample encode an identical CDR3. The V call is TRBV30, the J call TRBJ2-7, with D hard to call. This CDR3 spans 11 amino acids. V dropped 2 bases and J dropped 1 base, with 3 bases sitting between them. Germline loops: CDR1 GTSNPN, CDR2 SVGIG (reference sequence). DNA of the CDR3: TGTGCCTGGAGTACGTCCTACGAGCAGTACTTC. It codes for CAWSTSYEQYF.

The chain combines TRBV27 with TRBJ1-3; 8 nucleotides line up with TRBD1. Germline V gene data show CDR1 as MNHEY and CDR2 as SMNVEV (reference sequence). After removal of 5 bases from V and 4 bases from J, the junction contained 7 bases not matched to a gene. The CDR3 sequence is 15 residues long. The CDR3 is CASSGGRTGGNTIYF. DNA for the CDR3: TGTGCCAGCAGTGGAGGAAGGACAGGGGGAAACACCATATATTTT.

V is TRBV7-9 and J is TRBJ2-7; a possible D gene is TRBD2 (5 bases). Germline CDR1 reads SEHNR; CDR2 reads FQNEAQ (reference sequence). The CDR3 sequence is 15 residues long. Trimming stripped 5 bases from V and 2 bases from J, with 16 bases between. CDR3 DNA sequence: TGTGCCAGCAGCCCGCCTAACTACGGGACCTACGAGCAGTACTTC. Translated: CASSPPNYGTYEQYF.

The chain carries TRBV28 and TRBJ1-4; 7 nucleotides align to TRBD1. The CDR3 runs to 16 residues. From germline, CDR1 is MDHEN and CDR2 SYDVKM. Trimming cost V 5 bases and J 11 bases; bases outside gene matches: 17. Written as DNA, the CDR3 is TGTGCCAGCAGTCCCACCGGTTTGACAGGGTTAGACAAACTGTTTTTT. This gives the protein CASSPTGLTGLDKLFF.

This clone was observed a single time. CDR3 sequence: CASSLAGSGNTIYF. The DNA of the CDR3 is TGTGCCAGCAGCTTGGCAGGGTCTGGAAACACCATATATTTT. The chain uses TRBV5-8 and TRBJ1-3; possibly TRBD1 for D (5 bases). This CDR3 has 14 residues. The V end lost 0 bases, the J end lost 1 base, and 5 bases lay between the germline ends. Germline CDR1 reads SGHTS; CDR2 reads YDEGEE.

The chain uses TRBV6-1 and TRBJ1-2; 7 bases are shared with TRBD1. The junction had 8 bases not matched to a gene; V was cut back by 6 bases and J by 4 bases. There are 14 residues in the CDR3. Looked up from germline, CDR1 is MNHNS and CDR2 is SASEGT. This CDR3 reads CASSKTGAFYGYTF. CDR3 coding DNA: TGTGCCAGCAGCAAAACAGGGGCTTTCTATGGCTACACCTTC.

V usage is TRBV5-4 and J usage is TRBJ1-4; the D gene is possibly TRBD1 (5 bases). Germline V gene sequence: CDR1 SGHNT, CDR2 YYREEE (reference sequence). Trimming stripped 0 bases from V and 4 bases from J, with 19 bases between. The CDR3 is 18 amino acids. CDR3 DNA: TGTGCCAGCAGCTTGGACACCAACCCGGGACCGCGTAATGAAAAACTGTTTTTT. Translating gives CASSLDTNPGPRNEKLFF.

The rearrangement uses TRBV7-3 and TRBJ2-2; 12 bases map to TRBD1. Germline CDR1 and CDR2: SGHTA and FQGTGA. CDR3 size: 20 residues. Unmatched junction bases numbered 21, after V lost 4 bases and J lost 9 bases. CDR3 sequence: CASSSPSRDRGLVGGRELFF. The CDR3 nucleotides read TGTGCCAGCAGCTCACCCTCCCGGGACAGGGGGCTCGTTGGAGGGAGGGAGCTGTTTTTT.

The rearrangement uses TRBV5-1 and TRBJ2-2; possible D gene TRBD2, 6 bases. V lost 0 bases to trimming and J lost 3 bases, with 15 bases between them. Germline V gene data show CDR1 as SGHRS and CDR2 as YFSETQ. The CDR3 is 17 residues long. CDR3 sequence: CASSLVVLGGDTGELFF. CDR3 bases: TGCGCCAGCAGCTTGGTAGTCTTGGGGGGAGACACCGGGGAGCTGTTTTTT.

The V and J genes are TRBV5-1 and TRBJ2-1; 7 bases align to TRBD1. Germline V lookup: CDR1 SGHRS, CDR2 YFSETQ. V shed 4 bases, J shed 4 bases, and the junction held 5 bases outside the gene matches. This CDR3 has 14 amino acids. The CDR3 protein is CASSAGTAYNEQFF. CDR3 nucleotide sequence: TGCGCCAGCAGCGCTGGGACAGCTTACAATGAGCAGTTCTTC.

The CDR3 DNA reads TGTGCCAGCAGCCCAGAGAGAAATCAGCCCCAGCATTTT. Translating gives CASSPERNQPQHF. The chain joins TRBV28 to TRBJ1-5, with unresolved D. There are 13 residues in the CDR3. Looked up from germline, CDR1 is MDHEN and CDR2 is SYDVKM. V lost 6 bases and J 4 bases, leaving 10 bases between the germline ends.

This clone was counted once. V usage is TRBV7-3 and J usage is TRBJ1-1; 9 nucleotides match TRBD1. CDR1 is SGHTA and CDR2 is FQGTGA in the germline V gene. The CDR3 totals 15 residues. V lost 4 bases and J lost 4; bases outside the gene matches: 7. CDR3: CASSSTGQGITEAFF. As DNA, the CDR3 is TGTGCCAGCAGCTCAACCGGACAGGGGATCACTGAAGCTTTCTTT.

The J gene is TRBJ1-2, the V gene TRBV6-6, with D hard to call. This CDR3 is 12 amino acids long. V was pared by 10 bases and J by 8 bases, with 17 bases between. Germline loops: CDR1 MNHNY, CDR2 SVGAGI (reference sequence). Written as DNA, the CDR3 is TGTGCCACCGAGGGCGGCCGCGGGGGCTACACCTTC. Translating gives CATEGGRGGYTF.

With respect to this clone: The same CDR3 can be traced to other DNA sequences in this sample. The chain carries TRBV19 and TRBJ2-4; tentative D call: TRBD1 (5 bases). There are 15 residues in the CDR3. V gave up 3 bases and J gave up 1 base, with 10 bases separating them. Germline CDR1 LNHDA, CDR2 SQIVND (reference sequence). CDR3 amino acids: CASSIPAGAKNIQYF. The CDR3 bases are TGTGCCAGTAGTATCCCGGCAGGGGCCAAAAACATTCAGTACTTC. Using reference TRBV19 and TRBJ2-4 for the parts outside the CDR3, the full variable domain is DGGITQSPKYLFRKEGQNVTLSCEQNLNHDAMYWYRQDPGQGLRLIYYSQIVNDFQKGDIAEGYSVSREKKESFPLTVTSAQKNPTAFYLCASSIPAGAKNIQYFGAGTRLSVL.

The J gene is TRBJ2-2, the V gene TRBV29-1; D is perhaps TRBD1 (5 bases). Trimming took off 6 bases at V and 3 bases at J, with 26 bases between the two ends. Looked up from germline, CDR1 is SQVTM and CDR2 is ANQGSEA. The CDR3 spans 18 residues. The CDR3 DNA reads TGCAGCGTGGGGCCAAGATGGAGATCGGGTAGGGACACCGGGGAGCTGTTTTTT. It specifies CSVGPRWRSGRDTGELFF.

CDR3 residues: CASSQTGGREQYF. The DNA for the CDR3 is TGCGCCAGCAGCCAAACAGGGGGGCGGGAGCAGTACTTC. This chain uses TRBV4-1 with TRBJ2-7; 8 nucleotides line up with TRBD1. V was pared by 2 bases and J by 7 bases, with 4 bases of the junction left unmatched. Germline assignment: CDR1 MGHRA and CDR2 YSYEKL. This CDR3 is 13 amino acids long.

This CDR3 is CAARPPSQAFF. The CDR3 nucleotides read TGTGCCGCGAGACCTCCCAGTCAAGCTTTCTTT. The chain combines TRBV6-1 with TRBJ1-1, with D uncertain. The CDR3 totals 11 residues. Germline CDR1 reads MNHNS; CDR2 reads SASEGT. The V gene lost 11 bases and the J gene lost 9 bases, with 16 bases spanning the gap.

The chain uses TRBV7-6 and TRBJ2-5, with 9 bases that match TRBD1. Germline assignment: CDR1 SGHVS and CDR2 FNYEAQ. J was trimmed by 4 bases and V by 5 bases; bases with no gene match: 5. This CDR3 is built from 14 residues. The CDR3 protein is CASSVGQGGETQYF. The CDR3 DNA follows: TGTGCCAGCAGCGTGGGACAGGGTGGAGAGACCCAGTACTTC.

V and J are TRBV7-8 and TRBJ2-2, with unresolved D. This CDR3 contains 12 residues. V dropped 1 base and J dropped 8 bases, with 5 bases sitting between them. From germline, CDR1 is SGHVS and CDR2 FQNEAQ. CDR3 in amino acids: CASSLGWGELFF. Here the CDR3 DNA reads TGTGCCAGCAGCTTAGGGTGGGGGGAGCTGTTTTTT. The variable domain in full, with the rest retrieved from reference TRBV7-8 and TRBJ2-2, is GAGVSQSPRYKVAKRGQDVALRCDPISGHVSLFWYQQALGQGPEFLTYFQNEAQLDKSGLPSDRFFAERPEGSVSTLKIQRTQQEDSAVYLCASSLGWGELFFGEGSRLTVL.

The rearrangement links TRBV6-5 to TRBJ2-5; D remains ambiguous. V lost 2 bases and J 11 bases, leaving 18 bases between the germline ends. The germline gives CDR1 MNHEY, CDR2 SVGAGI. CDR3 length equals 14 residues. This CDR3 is CASSYLGLEDEQYF. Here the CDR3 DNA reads TGTGCCAGCAGTTACCTAGGCCTAGAAGATGAGCAGTACTTC.